This T cell receptor (beta chain) was sequenced for a study of cytomegalovirus exposure and HLA in healthy donors. Study-wide context: From donors who were HLA-typed, an early data release held 81 million or so unique TCRs.

Study-wide points: Most TCRs appeared rarely, but some public TCRs recurred in many donors. The authors later linked a missense DCLRE1C variant to TCR beta V- and J-gene trimming.

Healthy bone marrow donors supplied every sample. Notes on this clone: The antigen is not known.

The primer mix had 60 Vbeta and 13 Jbeta primers. TCRdb's table, derived via immunoSEQ multiplex PCR, lists solely in-frame clones and lacks some. The sample lists about 92,000 clones, 70% to 90% seen once, with roughly 5.5% in the top ten. Germline V CDR1 and CDR2: SGHRS, YFSETQ. Between the trimmed V and J ends, which lost 7 bases and 4 bases, there was a span of 15 bases. CDR3 size: 14 residues. V and J are TRBV5-1 and TRBJ2-1; a weak D match, TRBD2 (6 bases). The specimen sequenced was PBMCs. This TCR derives from a woman aged 18 to 35 in good health and CMV-seropositive. CDR3 bases: TGCGCCAGCTATTCGGGACTGATGTACAATGAGCAGTTCTTC. This gives the protein CASYSGLMYNEQFF.